This TCR beta chain was recovered during a study of blood T cells in healthy people across ages. Study background: With template switching, about one barcoded beta molecule was captured per two T cells.

A second PCR of 7 to 11 cycles used a sample-barcoded 5' primer and a J-beta primer mix. TCRdb processed the 5' RACE reads anew with MiXCR; each CDR3 protein has one entry. There are around 500,000 distinct CDR3 sequences in the sample; around 48% occur only once, and approximately 25% lies in the top ten. The germline gives CDR1 SQVTM, CDR2 ANQGSEA. V was shortened by 7 bases and J by 7 bases, with 19 bases between the two germline ends. This CDR3 has 13 residues. Study results and caveats: PBMCs that were unsorted prevented a conclusive naive versus antigen-experienced comparison. Higher diversity and more naive CD4+ cells were features of long-lived donors, compared to aged donors. Significant beta diversity loss was already apparent by age around 36, declining roughly linearly.

To note about this clonotype: Its antigen is currently unknown.

The clonotype comes from an elderly man in good health. Specimen: blood. This chain uses TRBV29-1 with TRBJ1-1; a possible D gene is TRBD1 (6 bases). The CDR3 nucleotides are TGCAGCGCCGTTAGGGGGGGGGAGGGTGAAGCTTTCTTT. This encodes CSAVRGGEGEAFF. Full variable domain (missing parts from reference TRBV29-1 and TRBJ1-1): SAVISQKPSRDICQRGTSLTIQCQVDSQVTMMFWYRQQPGQSLTLIATANQGSEATYESGFVIDKFPISRPNLTFSTLTVSNMSPEDSSIYLCSAVRGGEGEAFFGQGTRLTVV.